This section outlines one TCR beta chain sequence together with its context. Researchers amplified the TCR beta CDR3 regions from RNA transcripts. With the HTBI primer set, the TCR CDR3 went through a first round of RT-PCR. TCRdb analysed the multiplex PCR reads with MiXCR anew, one entry per CDR3 protein. Among a few hundred thousand distinct CDR3 sequences listed, approximately 13% were seen once. The data were obtained in a study of T cells in Graves' hyperthyroidism and ophthalmopathy. Study context: At initial diagnosis, before any treatment had begun, peripheral blood was obtained.

J gave up 3 bases and V 5 bases, and 3 bases lay outside the gene matches. This CDR3 contains 14 residues. Germline loops: CDR1 MDHEN, CDR2 SYDVKM. Source material for PBMCs was over 8 ml fresh peripheral blood. Sequencing was done on a sample of blood. The receptor's source is a woman aged 40 to 55 with Graves' ophthalmopathy. The chain joins TRBV28 to TRBJ1-3; 8 bases line up with TRBD1. CDR3 in amino acids: CASSEQGVGNTIYF. The CDR3 DNA follows: TGTGCCAGCAGTGAACAGGGGGTTGGAAACACCATATATTTT.